This note documents a single T cell receptor beta chain sequence. At least ten counts were recorded for this clonotype. This receptor's antigen is unknown. Per-base quality was not reported, and no clone a single base away is much larger than it. These data are taken from a study of early T cells in non-severe SARS-CoV-2 infection (dated by TCRdb to the early 2020s). In terms of the full investigation: TCR sequencing used bulk RNA from unsorted whole blood, so alpha and beta chains could not be paired.

To prepare the library, 5' RACE was applied. The instrument was a NextSeq 500. The TCR library protocol attached unique molecular identifiers to individual cDNA molecules to correct for sequencing error and PCR bias. Sequencing covered both TCR alpha and beta chains, and within each sample the abundances of alpha and beta sequences were tightly co-correlated. In the paper's pipeline: Decombinator V4 was used to perform V gene, J gene and CDR3 annotation of TCR sequences. Expanded TCRs were defined as changing significantly between any two time points under a Poisson model with p below 0.0001. TCR abundances were normalised to the total number of TCRs sequenced per sample and were expressed as counts per million. TRAV1-2 paired with TRAJ12, TRAJ20 or TRAJ33 defined MAIT TCRs, while TRAV10 paired with TRAJ18 defined iNKT TCRs. VDJdb, accessed 1 November 2021, was searched for CMV, EBV and SARS-CoV-2 annotated TCRs, excluding TCRs annotated for multiple antigens. TCRdb applied fastp at Q25 and MiXCR to the public reads, then kept only in-frame beta chains. For every CDR3 protein sequence, its rows merge into one entry that carries the most common genes and DNA. For this entry, the V and J calls and clone size follow TCRdb and not the study's own pipeline. The sample has about 64,000 distinct CDR3 sequences on record, 10% to 15% of them singletons. In total, the top ten clones hold about 1.3% of the sample.

The germline V gene sets CDR1 to MNHEY and CDR2 to SVGEGT. From its cysteine to its phenylalanine, the CDR3 spans 15 amino acids. Of the read, only the CDR3 DNA is kept; its 45 bases are in frame from base 1. V drops 2 bases and J drops 0 bases, leaving 5 bases in between. General conclusions and limits of the study: VDJdb matching was skewed toward anti-spike CD8 responses, so virus-specific expansions were likely underestimated and private and CD4 specificities were missed.

This was a case-control study nested in a cohort of healthcare workers in London, UK, who had nasopharyngeal swab PCR tests and blood samples taken every week. Healthcare workers were recruited between 23 and 31 March 2020, during the week of the UK lockdown, and were followed weekly for up to about 15 weeks. The source is an adult who was a healthcare worker with PCR-confirmed SARS-CoV-2 infection or an uninfected control (not recorded which). The material was whole blood, obtained at baseline. The chain was built from TRBV6-2 or TRBV6-3 and TRBJ2-6; a confident D gene designation cannot be given. This receptor carries the CDR3 CASSYGLSGANVLTF. The bases are TGTGCCAGCAGTTACGGCCTCTCTGGGGCCAACGTCCTGACTTTC.